Following are 30 T cell receptor beta chains from one sample sequenced in a study of blood T cell repertoires in COVID-19. Measured with immunoSEQ multiplex PCR; TCRdb has only the in-frame clones, and not every one. The sample carries roughly 200,000 clones, around nine tenths recorded once. The sequencing sample was made of PBMCs or T cells enriched from blood (not recorded which). These receptors were obtained from a woman in her thirties who had been exposed to COVID-19.

The genes are TRBV6-5 and TRBJ2-7, with TRBD1 as a possible D gene (6 bases). The V end lost 5 bases, the J end lost 2 bases, and 13 bases lay between the germline ends. Germline V CDR1 and CDR2: MNHEY, SVGAGI. This CDR3 contains 14 residues. Here the CDR3 DNA reads TGTGCCAGCAGTCACGGGGACACGGCCTACGAGCAGTACTTC. It codes for CASSHGDTAYEQYF.

This chain joins TRBV24-1 and TRBJ1-3; D not certain. The germline V gene has CDR1 KGHDR and CDR2 SFDVKD. This CDR3 comprises 14 residues. V was pared by 3 bases and J by 1 base, with 6 bases between. Here the CDR3 DNA reads TGTGCCACCAGTGATCTGAGATCTGGAAACACCATATATTTT. Translation gives CATSDLRSGNTIYF.

As DNA, the CDR3 is TGTGCCAGCAGCTTAGGGCCCGGTCCACAGGATACGCAGTATTTT. Protein product: CASSLGPGPQDTQYF. V is TRBV11-2 and J is TRBJ2-3; D unresolved. Germline CDR1 SGHAT, CDR2 FQNNGV. The CDR3 spans 15 residues. Trimming took off 1 base at V and 6 bases at J, with 14 bases between the two ends.

This chain uses TRBV7-9 with TRBJ1-4, with 10 nucleotides matching TRBD1. V gave up 5 bases and J gave up 5 bases; unmatched junction bases: 2. The CDR3 has 14 residues. The germline V gene encodes CDR1 SEHNR and CDR2 FQNEAQ (reference sequence). For the CDR3, the DNA is TGTGCCAGCAGCCGGGACAGGGGAAATGAAAAACTGTTTTTT. Amino acid sequence: CASSRDRGNEKLFF.

Concerning this clone itself: This specimen includes other DNA sequences encoding the same CDR3. This chain joins TRBV7-9 and TRBJ1-1; D is uncertain. Germline V gives CDR1 SEHNR, CDR2 FQNEAQ (reference sequence). Trimming removed 1 base at V and 1 base at J, with 4 bases between. The CDR3 contains 13 residues. The CDR3 nucleotides read TGTGCCAGCAGCTTAGGTCAGAACACTGAAGCTTTCTTT. This translates into CASSLGQNTEAFF.

The V gene is TRBV7-6, the J gene TRBJ2-2; the match to TRBD2 covers 11 bases. Trimming removed 4 bases from V and 5 bases from J; junction bases left unmatched: 6. CDR3 size: 16 residues. Germline CDR1 reads SGHVS; CDR2 reads FNYEAQ. In nucleotides, the CDR3 is TGTGCCAGCAGCTCCCTAGCGGGGGGCAGTACCGGGGAGCTGTTTTTT. Translation gives CASSSLAGGSTGELFF. The full variable domain, rest sourced from reference TRBV7-6 and TRBJ2-2, is GAGVSQSPRYKVTKRGQDVALRCDPISGHVSLYWYRQALGQGPEFLTYFNYEAQQDKSGLPNDRFSAERPEGSISTLTIQRTEQRDSAMYRCASSSLAGGSTGELFFGEGSRLTVL.

Points on this clone: Since the CDR3 does not end with the conserved phenylalanine or tryptophan, this likely comes from a read error. It is unclear where the CDR3 begins or ends on the DNA, so no DNA is shown, and the CDR3 is as TCRdb lists it. The CDR3 protein is CASSLRASGGLLL. The chain employs TRBV7-8 and TRBJ2-7; TRBD2 reflects the table's D call only, with no check against the DNA. CDR1 is SGHVS, CDR2 FQNEAQ, per germline. The CDR3 is 13 amino acids long, termini counted.

CDR3 loop: CASSSTGGWPFF. CDR3 in DNA: TGTGCCAGCAGTTCGACTGGGGGGTGGCCTTTCTTT. J is TRBJ1-1 and V is TRBV7-9; tentatively, D is TRBD1 (5 bases). The CDR3 runs 12 residues. Trimming took 6 bases from V and 12 from J, leaving 17 bases between them. Looked up from germline, CDR1 is SEHNR and CDR2 is FQNEAQ (reference sequence).

This rearrangement joins TRBV3-1 (or the pseudogene TRBV3-2) to TRBJ1-1; TRBD1 agrees at 9 bases. Trimming cost V 4 bases and J 3 bases; bases outside gene matches: 0. Germline lookup yields CDR1 LGHDT and CDR2 YNNKEL (reference sequence). This CDR3 has 13 residues. CDR3 protein: CASSRTGDTEAFF. The CDR3 region has the DNA TGTGCCAGCAGCCGGACAGGGGACACTGAAGCTTTCTTT.

This clone was detected only once. The genes are TRBV27 and TRBJ1-2, with 8 bases aligning to TRBD1. This CDR3 is built from 15 residues. V gave up 5 bases and J gave up 5 bases; unmatched junction bases: 10. The germline CDR1 and CDR2 sequences are MNHEY and SMNVEV (reference sequence). The CDR3 is CASSGGQGGTYGYTF. The CDR3, as DNA: TGTGCCAGCAGTGGAGGACAGGGCGGAACGTATGGCTACACCTTC.

The rearrangement links TRBV5-1 to TRBJ2-7; TRBD1 matches at 8 bases. This CDR3 spans 15 amino acids. From germline, CDR1 is SGHRS and CDR2 YFSETQ. With 1 base clipped from V and 5 bases from J, the junction kept 8 bases outside the gene matches. The CDR3 coding sequence is TGCGCCAGCAGCTTGTTTGACAGGGGAACCAACGAGCAGTACTTC. Its protein is CASSLFDRGTNEQYF.

This clone was found a few times. The CDR3 here is CASTEEGNTIYF. The CDR3 coding sequence is TGTGCCAGCACAGAGGAAGGAAACACCATATATTTT. V usage is TRBV25-1 and J usage is TRBJ1-3; unclear D gene. V was clipped by 7 bases and J by 4 bases, with 8 bases between them. Looked up from germline, CDR1 is MGHDK and CDR2 is SYGVNS. This CDR3 contains 12 residues.

For this clone: Other DNA sequences within the sample encode an identical CDR3. V usage is TRBV5-1 and J usage is TRBJ1-4; D call uncertain. The CDR3 is made up of 14 amino acids. Germline V gene sequence: CDR1 SGHRS, CDR2 YFSETQ. Trimming pared 4 bases from V and 0 bases from J, leaving 7 bases between. CDR3 sequence: CASSPGSTNEKLFF. As DNA, the CDR3 is TGCGCCAGCAGCCCGGGGTCAACTAATGAAAAACTGTTTTTT.

The chain links TRBV5-1 to TRBJ1-1; 11 positions agree with TRBD1. Germline CDR1 and CDR2: SGHRS and YFSETQ. Trimming cost V 0 bases and J 1 base; bases outside gene matches: 5. The CDR3 totals 17 residues. Here the CDR3 reads CASSLGGTGGQNTEAFF. The CDR3 nucleotides read TGCGCCAGCAGCTTGGGAGGGACAGGGGGGCAGAACACTGAAGCTTTCTTT.

CDR3 residues: CASSPRDSSWGEQYF. The CDR3 bases are TGTGCCAGCAGCCCTCGGGACAGCTCCTGGGGCGAGCAGTACTTC. This sequence joins TRBV3-1 (or the pseudogene TRBV3-2) and TRBJ2-7; 7 bases are a match to TRBD1. Germline V gene sequence: CDR1 LGHDT, CDR2 YNNKEL (reference sequence). V shed 4 bases, J shed 6 bases, and the junction held 12 bases outside the gene matches. The CDR3 consists of 15 residues.

This chain links TRBV21-1 with TRBJ1-4; the tabulated D call, TRBD1, remains unverified against the DNA. TRBV21-1 is a pseudogene. The CDR3 loop spans 15 amino acids. In nucleotides, the CDR3 is TGTGCCAGCCCTAACAGGGCCAGGGGTAATGAAAAACTGTTTTTT. Protein product: CASPNRARGNEKLFF.

The CDR3 DNA follows: TGTGCCAGCAGGAAGGCGGGGACAGGGTTCAATGAGCAGTTCTTC. Translated, it gives CASRKAGTGFNEQFF. This rearrangement joins TRBV6-5 to TRBJ2-7; TRBD1 matches 9 bases. The J call may be incorrect, as the DNA end agrees better with TRBJ2-1. This CDR3 comprises 15 residues. Germline CDR1 reads MNHEY; CDR2 reads SVGAGI.

This rearrangement joins TRBV18 to TRBJ1-5; no firm D call. Germline CDR1 and CDR2: KGHSH and LQKENI. This CDR3 is 13 amino acids long. Trimming took off 2 bases at V and 7 bases at J, with 9 bases between the two ends. The CDR3 sequence is CASSPGQQQPQHF. The CDR3 nucleotides read TGTGCCAGCTCACCAGGGCAGCAGCAGCCCCAGCATTTT.

This rearrangement joins TRBV19 to TRBJ1-1; D remains ambiguous. The germline V and J ends were trimmed by 7 bases and 6 bases, with 15 bases remaining between them. Germline CDR1 and CDR2: LNHDA and SQIVND (reference sequence). The CDR3 is made up of 13 amino acids. The CDR3 protein is CASNDNDVAEAFF. In DNA, the CDR3 is TGTGCCAGTAATGACAACGACGTCGCTGAAGCTTTCTTT. The variable domain in full, with the rest retrieved from reference TRBV19 and TRBJ1-1, is DGGITQSPKYLFRKEGQNVTLSCEQNLNHDAMYWYRQDPGQGLRLIYYSQIVNDFQKGDIAEGYSVSREKKESFPLTVTSAQKNPTAFYLCASNDNDVAEAFFGQGTRLTVV.

This chain joins TRBV5-4 and TRBJ2-2; 7 nucleotides agree with TRBD1. This CDR3 region has 14 residues. With V trimmed by 4 bases and J by 7 bases, 7 bases remained unmatched. Germline-derived CDR1 and CDR2 are SGHNT and YYREEE (reference sequence). CDR3 coding DNA: TGTGCCAGCAGCCCAACAGGGGATAGCGGGGAGCTGTTTTTT. Translated, it gives CASSPTGDSGELFF.

The rearrangement links TRBV4-1 to TRBJ1-4, with D tentatively TRBD1 (6 bases). With 3 bases removed from V and 3 bases from J, the gap between germline ends came to 11 bases. The CDR3 consists of 15 residues. Germline V gene sequence: CDR1 MGHRA, CDR2 YSYEKL. CDR3 protein: CASSHAQGPNEKLFF. The CDR3, as DNA: TGCGCCAGCAGCCATGCACAGGGCCCTAATGAAAAACTGTTTTTT.

The J gene is TRBJ2-7, the V gene TRBV7-6; D remains unclear. Germline V lookup: CDR1 SGHVS, CDR2 FNYEAQ. The CDR3 totals 18 residues. V dropped 7 bases and J dropped 2 bases, with 27 bases sitting between them. The CDR3 loop is CASIPECSQNYEPYEQYF. CDR3 DNA sequence: TGTGCCAGCATCCCGGAATGCAGCCAAAACTATGAACCCTACGAGCAGTACTTC.

This rearrangement joins TRBV30 to TRBJ2-1, with TRBD1 matching over 11 bases. Germline loops: CDR1 GTSNPN, CDR2 SVGIG (reference sequence). With V trimmed by 2 bases and J by 3 bases, 6 bases remained unmatched. The CDR3 runs 16 residues. CDR3 sequence: CAWSPGTGGLYNEQFF. The CDR3 DNA is TGTGCCTGGAGTCCCGGGACAGGGGGACTCTACAATGAGCAGTTCTTC. Full variable domain (missing parts from reference TRBV30 and TRBJ2-1): SQTIHQWPATLVQPVGSPLSLECTVEGTSNPNLYWYRQAAGRGLQLLFYSVGIGQISSEVPQNLSASRPQDRQFILSSKKLLLSDSGFYLCAWSPGTGGLYNEQFFGPGTRLTVL.

The rearrangement joins TRBV7-9 to TRBJ1-1; 7 bases are a match to TRBD1. The V gene end was trimmed by 5 bases and the J gene end by 2 bases; junction bases not matched to a gene: 8. Germline V lookup: CDR1 SEHNR, CDR2 FQNEAQ (reference sequence). This CDR3 spans 15 amino acids. CDR3 DNA sequence: TGTGCCAGCAGCGCCGACAGGGTCACTAACACTGAAGCTTTCTTT. This translates into CASSADRVTNTEAFF.

This clone was seen more than once but under ten times. This chain uses TRBV6-5 with TRBJ1-6; no firm D call. The V gene lost 0 bases and the J gene lost 10 bases, with 4 bases spanning the gap. The CDR3 runs to 12 residues. Germline-derived CDR1 and CDR2 are MNHEY and SVGAGI. CDR3 DNA: TGTGCCAGCAGTTACTCGGGCTCACCCCTCCACTTT. Its protein product is CASSYSGSPLHF.

This sequence joins TRBV10-3 and TRBJ1-2, with a possible D match to TRBD1 (5 bases). Germline CDR1 and CDR2: ENHRY and SYGVKD. This CDR3 is built from 16 residues. Trimming stripped 3 bases from V and 8 bases from J, with 22 bases between. The CDR3 coding sequence is TGTGCCATCAGTGAAAGGCAGGGAAACCGGCTCGGCGGCTACACCTTC. It codes for CAISERQGNRLGGYTF.

The chain uses TRBV6-1 and TRBJ1-6, with unresolved D. Germline-derived CDR1 and CDR2 are MNHNS and SASEGT. Between the trimmed V and J ends, which lost 2 bases and 0 bases, there was a span of 8 bases. The CDR3 runs 16 residues. The CDR3 reads CASSEYGLSYNSPLHF. DNA of the CDR3: TGTGCCAGCAGTGAATATGGGCTCTCCTATAATTCACCCCTCCACTTT.

The rearrangement joins TRBV11-2 to TRBJ1-4, with D hard to call. V was trimmed by 5 bases and J by 1 base, leaving 14 bases between them. CDR3 size: 16 residues. The germline V gene has CDR1 SGHAT and CDR2 FQNNGV. The CDR3 region is CASSLSFAGTNEKLFF. In nucleotides, the CDR3 is TGTGCCAGCAGCCTATCCTTCGCGGGAACTAATGAAAAACTGTTTTTT.

The J gene is TRBJ1-1, the V gene TRBV27, with D possibly TRBD1 on 5 matching bases. The ends were cut back, 10 bases at V and 1 base at J, with 22 bases in the middle. Germline V lookup: CDR1 MNHEY, CDR2 SMNVEV (reference sequence). This CDR3 has 16 amino acids. The CDR3 DNA follows: TGTGCCACCAAAGGGAGGGGTTGGCAGAAGAACACTGAAGCTTTCTTT. Translation gives CATKGRGWQKNTEAFF.

The V call is TRBV11-2, the J call TRBJ2-1, with a weak D call TRBD1 (6 bases). V was shortened by 5 bases and J by 5 bases, with 10 bases between the two germline ends. The germline CDR1 and CDR2 sequences are SGHAT and FQNNGV. This CDR3 region has 13 residues. The CDR3 is CASSLGANNEQFF. CDR3 DNA: TGTGCCAGCAGCCTGGGGGCGAACAATGAGCAGTTCTTC.